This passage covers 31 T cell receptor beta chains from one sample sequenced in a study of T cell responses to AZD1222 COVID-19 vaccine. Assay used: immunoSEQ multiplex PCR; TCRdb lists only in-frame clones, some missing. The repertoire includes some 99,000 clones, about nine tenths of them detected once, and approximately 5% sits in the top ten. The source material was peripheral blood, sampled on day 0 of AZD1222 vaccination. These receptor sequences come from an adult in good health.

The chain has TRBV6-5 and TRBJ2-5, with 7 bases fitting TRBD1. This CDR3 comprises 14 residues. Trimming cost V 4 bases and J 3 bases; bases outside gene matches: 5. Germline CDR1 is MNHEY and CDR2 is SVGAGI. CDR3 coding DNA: TGTGCCAGCAGTTGGGACAGAGCAAAAGAGACCCAGTACTTC. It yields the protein CASSWDRAKETQYF.

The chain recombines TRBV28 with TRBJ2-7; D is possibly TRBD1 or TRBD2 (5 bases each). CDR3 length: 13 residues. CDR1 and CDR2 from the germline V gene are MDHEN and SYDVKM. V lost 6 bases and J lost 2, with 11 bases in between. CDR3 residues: CASSPLGAYEQYF. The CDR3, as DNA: TGTGCCAGCAGCCCACTGGGGGCCTACGAGCAGTACTTC.

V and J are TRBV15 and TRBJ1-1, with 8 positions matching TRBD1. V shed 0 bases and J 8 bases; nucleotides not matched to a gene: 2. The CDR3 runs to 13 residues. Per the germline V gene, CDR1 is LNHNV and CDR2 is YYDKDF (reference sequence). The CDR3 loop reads CATSREGTGEAFF. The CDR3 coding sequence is TGTGCCACCAGCAGAGAGGGGACAGGAGAAGCTTTCTTT. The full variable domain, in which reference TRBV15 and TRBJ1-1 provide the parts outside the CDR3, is DAMVIQNPRYQVTQFGKPVTLSCSQTLNHNVMYWYQQKSSQAPKLLFHYYDKDFNNEADTPDNFQSRRPNTSFCFLDIRSPGLGDTAMYLCATSREGTGEAFFGQGTRLTVV.

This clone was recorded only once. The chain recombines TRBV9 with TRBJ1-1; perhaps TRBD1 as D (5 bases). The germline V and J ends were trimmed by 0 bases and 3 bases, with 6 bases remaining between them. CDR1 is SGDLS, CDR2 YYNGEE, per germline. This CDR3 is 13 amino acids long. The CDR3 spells CASSVGGDTEAFF. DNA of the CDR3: TGTGCCAGCAGCGTAGGGGGGGACACTGAAGCTTTCTTT.

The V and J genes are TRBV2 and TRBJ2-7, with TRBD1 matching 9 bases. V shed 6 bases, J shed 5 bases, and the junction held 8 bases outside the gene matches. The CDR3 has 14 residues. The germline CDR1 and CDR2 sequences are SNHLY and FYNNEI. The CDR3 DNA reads TGTGCCAGCAGGACCGGGACAGGGATCAACGAGCAGTACTTC. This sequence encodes CASRTGTGINEQYF. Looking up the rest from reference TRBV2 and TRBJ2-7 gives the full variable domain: EPEVTQTPSHQVTQMGQEVILRCVPISNHLYFYWYRQILGQKVEFLVSFYNNEISEKSEIFDDQFSVERPDGSNFTLKIRSTKLEDSAMYFCASRTGTGINEQYFGPGTRLTVT.

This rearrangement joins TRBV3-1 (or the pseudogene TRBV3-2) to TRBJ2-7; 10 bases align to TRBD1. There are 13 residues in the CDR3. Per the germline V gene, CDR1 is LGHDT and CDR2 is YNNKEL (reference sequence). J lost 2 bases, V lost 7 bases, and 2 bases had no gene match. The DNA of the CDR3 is TGTGCCAGCATAGGACAGGGGGCCTACGAGCAGTACTTC. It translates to CASIGQGAYEQYF.

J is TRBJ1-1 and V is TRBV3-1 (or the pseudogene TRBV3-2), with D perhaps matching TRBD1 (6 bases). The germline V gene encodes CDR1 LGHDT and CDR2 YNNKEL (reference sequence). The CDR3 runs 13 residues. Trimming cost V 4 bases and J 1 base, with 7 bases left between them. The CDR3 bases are TGTGCCAGCAGCCTGGGACAGAACACTGAAGCTTTCTTT. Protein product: CASSLGQNTEAFF.

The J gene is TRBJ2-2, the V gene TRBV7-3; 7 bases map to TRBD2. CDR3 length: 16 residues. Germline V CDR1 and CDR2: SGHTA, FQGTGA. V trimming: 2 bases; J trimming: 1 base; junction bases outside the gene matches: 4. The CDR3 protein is CASSLFGGGNTGELFF. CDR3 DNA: TGTGCCAGCAGCTTATTCGGCGGGGGGAACACCGGGGAGCTGTTTTTT.

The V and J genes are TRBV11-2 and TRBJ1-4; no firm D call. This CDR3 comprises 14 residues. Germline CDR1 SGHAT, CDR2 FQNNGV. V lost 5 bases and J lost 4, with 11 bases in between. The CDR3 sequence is CASSPLTINEKLFF. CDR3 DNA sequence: TGTGCCAGCAGCCCCCTTACGATTAATGAAAAACTGTTTTTT.

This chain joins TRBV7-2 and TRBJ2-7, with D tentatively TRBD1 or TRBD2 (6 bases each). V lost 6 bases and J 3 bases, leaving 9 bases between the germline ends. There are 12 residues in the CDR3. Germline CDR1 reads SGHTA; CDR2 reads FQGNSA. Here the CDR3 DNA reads TGTGCCAGCAGGGGGGGCAGCTACGAGCAGTACTTC. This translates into CASRGGSYEQYF.

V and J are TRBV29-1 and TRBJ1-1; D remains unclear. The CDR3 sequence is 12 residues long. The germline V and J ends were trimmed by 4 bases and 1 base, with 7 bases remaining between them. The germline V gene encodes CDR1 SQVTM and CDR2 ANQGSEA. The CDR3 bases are TGCAGCGTTGTAGGAGAGAACACTGAAGCTTTCTTT. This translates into CSVVGENTEAFF.

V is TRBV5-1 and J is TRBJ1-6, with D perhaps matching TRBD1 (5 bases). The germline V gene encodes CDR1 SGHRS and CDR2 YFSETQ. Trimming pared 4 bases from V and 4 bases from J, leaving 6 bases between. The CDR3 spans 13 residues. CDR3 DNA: TGCGCCAGCAGCGACAGATATAATTCACCCCTCCACTTT. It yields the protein CASSDRYNSPLHF.

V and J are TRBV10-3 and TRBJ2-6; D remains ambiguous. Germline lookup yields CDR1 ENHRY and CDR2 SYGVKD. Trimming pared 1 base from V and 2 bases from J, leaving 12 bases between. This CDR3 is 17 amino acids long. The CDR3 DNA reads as TGTGCCATCAGTGAGTTGAACAGTCGGGCTGGGGCCAACGTCCTGACTTTC. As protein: CAISELNSRAGANVLTF.

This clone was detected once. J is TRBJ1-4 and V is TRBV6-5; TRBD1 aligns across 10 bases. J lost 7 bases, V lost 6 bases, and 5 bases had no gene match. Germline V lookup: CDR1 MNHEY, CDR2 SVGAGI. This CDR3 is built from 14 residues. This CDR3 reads CASSPTGGSEKLFF. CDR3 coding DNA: TGTGCCAGCAGCCCGACAGGGGGCAGTGAAAAACTGTTTTTT.

CDR3 nucleotide sequence: TGTGCCAGCTCACCACCGCAAGGAGGAGAAAAACTGTTTTTT. Amino acids: CASSPPQGGEKLFF. The genes are TRBV18 and TRBJ1-4; no definite D call. This CDR3 comprises 14 residues. The germline V and J ends were trimmed by 0 bases and 8 bases, with 10 bases remaining between them. Looked up from germline, CDR1 is KGHSH and CDR2 is LQKENI.

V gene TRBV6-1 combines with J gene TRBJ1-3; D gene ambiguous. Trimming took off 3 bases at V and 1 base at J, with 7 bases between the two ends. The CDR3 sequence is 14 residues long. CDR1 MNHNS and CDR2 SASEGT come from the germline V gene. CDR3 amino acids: CASSDARSGNTIYF. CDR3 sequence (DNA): TGTGCCAGCAGTGACGCGCGGTCTGGAAACACCATATATTTT.

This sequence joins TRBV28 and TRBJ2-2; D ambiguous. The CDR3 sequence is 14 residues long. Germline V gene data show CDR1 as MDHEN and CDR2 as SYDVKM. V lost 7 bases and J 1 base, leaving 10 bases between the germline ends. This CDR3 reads CASTIGGNTGELFF. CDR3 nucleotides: TGTGCCAGCACCATCGGCGGGAACACCGGGGAGCTGTTTTTT.

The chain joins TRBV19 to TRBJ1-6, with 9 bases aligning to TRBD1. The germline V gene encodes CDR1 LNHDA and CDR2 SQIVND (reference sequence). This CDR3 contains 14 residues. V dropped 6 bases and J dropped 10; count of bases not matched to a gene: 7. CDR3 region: CASSSPTGGSPLHF. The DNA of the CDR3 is TGTGCCAGTAGCTCCCCGACAGGGGGATCACCCCTCCACTTT.

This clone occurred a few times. CDR3: CATSREIGTVNTEAFF. In nucleotides, the CDR3 is TGTGCCACCAGCAGGGAGATAGGGACAGTGAACACTGAAGCTTTCTTT. This rearrangement joins TRBV15 to TRBJ1-1, with 7 bases lining up with TRBD1. This CDR3 comprises 16 residues. The V and J ends lost 3 bases and 0 bases, in that order; junction bases with no gene match: 7. The germline V gene encodes CDR1 LNHNV and CDR2 YYDKDF (reference sequence). Variable domain in full (rest from reference TRBV15 and TRBJ1-1): DAMVIQNPRYQVTQFGKPVTLSCSQTLNHNVMYWYQQKSSQAPKLLFHYYDKDFNNEADTPDNFQSRRPNTSFCFLDIRSPGLGDTAMYLCATSREIGTVNTEAFFGQGTRLTVV.

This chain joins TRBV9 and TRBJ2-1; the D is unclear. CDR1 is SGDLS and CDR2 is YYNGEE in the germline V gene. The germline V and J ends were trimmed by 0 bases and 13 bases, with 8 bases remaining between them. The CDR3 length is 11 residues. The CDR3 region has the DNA TGTGCCAGCAGCGTAGGGGGAATACAGTTCTTC. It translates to CASSVGGIQFF. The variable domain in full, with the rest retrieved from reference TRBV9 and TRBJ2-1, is DSGVTQTPKHLITATGQRVTLRCSPRSGDLSVYWYQQSLDQGLQFLIQYYNGEERAKGNILERFSAQQFPDLHSELNLSSLELGDSALYFCASSVGGIQFFGPGTRLTVL.

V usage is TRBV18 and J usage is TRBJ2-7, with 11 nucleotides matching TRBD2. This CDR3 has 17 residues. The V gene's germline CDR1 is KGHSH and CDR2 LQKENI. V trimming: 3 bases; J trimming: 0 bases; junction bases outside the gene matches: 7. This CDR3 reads CASSPPGTSGLSYEQYF. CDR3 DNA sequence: TGTGCCAGCTCACCCCCTGGGACTAGCGGACTCTCCTACGAGCAGTACTTC.

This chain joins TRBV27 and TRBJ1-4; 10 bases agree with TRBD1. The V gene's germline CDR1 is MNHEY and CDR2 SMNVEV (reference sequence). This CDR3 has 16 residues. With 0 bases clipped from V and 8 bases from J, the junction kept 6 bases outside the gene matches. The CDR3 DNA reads TGTGCCAGCAGTTTATCCCTGACAGGGGGCCGCGAAAAACTGTTTTTT. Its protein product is CASSLSLTGGREKLFF.

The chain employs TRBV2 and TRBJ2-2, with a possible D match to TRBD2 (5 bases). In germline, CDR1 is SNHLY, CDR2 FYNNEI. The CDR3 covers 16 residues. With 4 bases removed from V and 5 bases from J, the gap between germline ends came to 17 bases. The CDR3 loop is CASSVEASPGTGELFF. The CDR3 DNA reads TGTGCCAGCAGTGTGGAGGCTAGCCCTGGTACCGGGGAGCTGTTTTTT.

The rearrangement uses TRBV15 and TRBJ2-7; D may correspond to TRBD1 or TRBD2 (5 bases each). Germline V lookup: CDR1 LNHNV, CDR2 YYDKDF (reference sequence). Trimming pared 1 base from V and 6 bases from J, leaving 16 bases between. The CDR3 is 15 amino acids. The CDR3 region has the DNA TGTGCCACCAGCAGAGCCGGGACGGCCGCCGGCGAGCAGTACTTC. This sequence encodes CATSRAGTAAGEQYF.

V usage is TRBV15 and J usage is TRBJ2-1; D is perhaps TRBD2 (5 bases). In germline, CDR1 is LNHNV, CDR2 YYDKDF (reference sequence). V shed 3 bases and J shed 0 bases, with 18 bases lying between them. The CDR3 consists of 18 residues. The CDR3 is CATSRGRLRGRSYNEQFF. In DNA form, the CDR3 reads TGTGCCACCAGCAGGGGTAGGCTCCGCGGGCGCTCCTACAATGAGCAGTTCTTC.

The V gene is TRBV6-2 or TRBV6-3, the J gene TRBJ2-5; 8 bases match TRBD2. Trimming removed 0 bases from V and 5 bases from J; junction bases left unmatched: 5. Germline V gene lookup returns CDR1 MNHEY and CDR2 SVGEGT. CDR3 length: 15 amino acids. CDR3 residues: CASSYSEGLGETQYF. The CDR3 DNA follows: TGTGCCAGCAGTTACTCGGAGGGACTAGGGGAGACCCAGTACTTC.

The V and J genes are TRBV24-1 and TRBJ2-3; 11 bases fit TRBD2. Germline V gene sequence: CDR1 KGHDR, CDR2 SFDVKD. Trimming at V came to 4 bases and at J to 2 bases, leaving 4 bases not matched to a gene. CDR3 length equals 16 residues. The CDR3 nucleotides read TGTGCCACCAGTGACGCGACTAGCGGGGACACAGATACGCAGTATTTT. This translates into CATSDATSGDTDTQYF.

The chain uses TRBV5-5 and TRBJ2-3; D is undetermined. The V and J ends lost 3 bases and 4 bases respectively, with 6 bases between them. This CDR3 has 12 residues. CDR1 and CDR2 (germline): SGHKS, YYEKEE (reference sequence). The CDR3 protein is CASSSHSDTQYF. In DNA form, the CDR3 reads TGTGCCAGCAGCTCTCACTCAGATACGCAGTATTTT.

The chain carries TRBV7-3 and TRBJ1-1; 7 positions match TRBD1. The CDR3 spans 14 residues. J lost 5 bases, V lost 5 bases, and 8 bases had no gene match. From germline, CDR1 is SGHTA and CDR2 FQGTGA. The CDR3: CASSINGDRTEAFF. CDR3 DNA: TGTGCCAGCAGCATTAACGGGGACAGAACTGAAGCTTTCTTT.

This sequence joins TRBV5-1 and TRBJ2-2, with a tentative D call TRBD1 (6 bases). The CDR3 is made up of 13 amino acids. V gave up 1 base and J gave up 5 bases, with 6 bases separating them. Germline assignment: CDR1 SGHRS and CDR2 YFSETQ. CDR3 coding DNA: TGCGCCAGCAGCTTGACAGGGACCGGGGAGCTGTTTTTT. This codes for CASSLTGTGELFF.

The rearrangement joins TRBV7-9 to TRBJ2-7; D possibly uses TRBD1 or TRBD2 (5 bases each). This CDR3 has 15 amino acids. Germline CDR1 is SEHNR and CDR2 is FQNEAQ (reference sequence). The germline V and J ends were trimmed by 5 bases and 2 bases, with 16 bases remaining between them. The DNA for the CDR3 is TGTGCCAGCAGCCCATTGAGGGACCTTACCTACGAGCAGTACTTC. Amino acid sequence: CASSPLRDLTYEQYF.